One sample yielded the 29 T cell receptor beta chains listed below, sequenced in a study of regulatory T cells in long-lasting Graves disease. Arm-PCR of CDR3 regions and iRepertoire HTBI primers were used to build TCR beta libraries. TCRdb itself ran the multiplex PCR reads through MiXCR, one entry per CDR3 protein. The table has hundreds of thousands of distinct CDR3 sequences, around 20% seen once; the top ten hold about 8.3%. Indicated time point: persistent/refractory GD, antithyroid drugs over 5 years with positive TRAb. PBMCs provided the RNA from which the TCR library was made. This specimen was peripheral blood mononuclear cells (PBMCs), taken when the disease was refractory, from a patient treated with antithyroid drugs. Receptors were obtained from a female donor with Graves disease.

The CDR3 loop is CASGIFGDSEQYF. CDR3 nucleotide sequence: TGTGCCAGTGGGATCTTTGGGGACTCCGAGCAGTACTTC. The chain uses TRBV19 and TRBJ2-7; perhaps TRBD2 as D (6 bases). The CDR3 sequence is 13 residues long. Germline lookup yields CDR1 LNHDA and CDR2 SQIVND (reference sequence). V lost 8 bases, J lost 6 bases, and 17 bases lay in between.

This chain links TRBV28 with TRBJ1-6, with a weak D call TRBD1 (6 bases). The CDR3 covers 15 residues. Looked up from germline, CDR1 is MDHEN and CDR2 is SYDVKM. Trimming left V 6 bases short and J 5 bases short, with 14 bases between. CDR3 amino acids: CASRPWDTNNSPLHF. CDR3 DNA: TGTGCCAGCAGACCTTGGGACACCAATAATTCACCCCTCCACTTT.

This chain uses TRBV9 with TRBJ2-7; 7 positions agree with TRBD1. There are 14 residues in the CDR3. V shed 4 bases, J shed 5 bases, and the junction held 9 bases outside the gene matches. Germline lookup yields CDR1 SGDLS and CDR2 YYNGEE. For the CDR3, the DNA is TGTGCCAGCAGCACGAGACAGGGTATGGACGAGCAGTACTTC. Translating gives CASSTRQGMDEQYF.

This clonotype was observed a few times. CDR3 sequence: CASSLGLGGYSNQPQHF. The DNA of the CDR3 is TGTGCCAGCAGCTTGGGCCTTGGAGGTTATAGCAATCAGCCCCAGCATTTT. V usage is TRBV7-2 and J usage is TRBJ1-5; D not resolved. CDR3 length: 17 amino acids. The germline CDR1 and CDR2 sequences are SGHTA and FQGNSA. Deletions cut 3 bases from V and 0 bases from J, with 15 bases between.

The table lists this clonotype with a few counts. V and J are TRBV7-9 and TRBJ2-1; 10 bases fit TRBD1. V lost 2 bases and J lost 8; bases outside the gene matches: 6. The germline V gene has CDR1 SEHNR and CDR2 FQNEAQ (reference sequence). The CDR3 covers 15 residues. Written as DNA, the CDR3 is TGTGCCAGCAGCTTATTAGGCGGGACAGGGGATGAGCAGTTCTTC. Translation gives CASSLLGGTGDEQFF.

This clonotype was seen ten or more times. The chain employs TRBV7-9 and TRBJ2-5, with unresolved D. Germline CDR1 SEHNR, CDR2 FQNEAQ (reference sequence). CDR3 length equals 14 residues. The germline V and J ends were trimmed by 2 bases and 5 bases, with 12 bases remaining between them. The CDR3 DNA follows: TGTGCCAGCAGCTTATTAGGCCTATCGGAGACCCAGTACTTC. This encodes CASSLLGLSETQYF.

The rearrangement uses TRBV20-1 and TRBJ2-7, with 13 bases fitting TRBD2. This CDR3 spans 18 amino acids. The trim removed 1 base at V and 3 bases at J, leaving 12 bases unmatched. The germline CDR1 and CDR2 sequences are DFQATT and SNEGSKA (reference sequence). CDR3 loop: CSARGMGLAGPSGYEQYF. The CDR3, as DNA: TGCAGTGCTAGAGGTATGGGACTAGCGGGACCCAGCGGCTACGAGCAGTACTTC.

This clonotype was picked up many times. CDR3 in amino acids: CASSPAPTAGETQYF. DNA of the CDR3: TGTGCCAGCAGCCCTGCCCCAACGGCGGGGGAGACCCAGTACTTC. The V and J genes are TRBV13 and TRBJ2-5; D is perhaps TRBD2 (6 bases). The V gene lost 5 bases and the J gene lost 5 bases, with 18 bases spanning the gap. There are 15 residues in the CDR3. In germline, CDR1 is PRHDT, CDR2 FYEKMQ (reference sequence).

The genes are TRBV6-2 or TRBV6-3 and TRBJ2-2; D is unclear. The V end lost 3 bases, the J end lost 8 bases, and 22 bases lay between the germline ends. The CDR3 is 17 residues long. CDR1 MNHEY and CDR2 SVGEGT come from the germline V gene. The CDR3 DNA is TGTGCCAGCAGTTATTCATTAGGAGAGGTCTTCAATGGGGAGCTGTTTTTT. Translated, it gives CASSYSLGEVFNGELFF.

This clonotype was found many times. The chain recombines TRBV5-1 with TRBJ1-1; no definite D call. Trimming cost V 5 bases and J 0 bases, with 11 bases left between them. CDR1 is SGHRS and CDR2 is YFSETQ in the germline V gene. The CDR3 is made up of 14 amino acids. The CDR3 DNA follows: TGCGCCAGCAGATTTTCTGAACTGAACACTGAAGCTTTCTTT. This sequence encodes CASRFSELNTEAFF.

This clonotype was seen at least ten times. This chain connects TRBV11-2 to TRBJ2-4; tentatively, D is TRBD2 (5 bases). V lost 5 bases and J 8 bases, leaving 13 bases between the germline ends. This CDR3 comprises 13 residues. CDR1 is SGHAT and CDR2 is FQNNGV in the germline V gene. The CDR3 nucleotides read TGTGCCAGCAGCCCGCCCCTGCGGGACATTCAGTACTTC. Protein: CASSPPLRDIQYF.

This clonotype showed up many times. The chain has TRBV7-9 and TRBJ2-7; D is possibly TRBD2 (5 bases). V dropped 1 base and J dropped 4 bases, with 14 bases sitting between them. CDR3 length equals 15 residues. In germline, CDR1 is SEHNR, CDR2 FQNEAQ (reference sequence). Here the CDR3 DNA reads TGTGCCAGCAGCTTAGTGGCCTCTGGGAGTTACGAGCAGTACTTC. This gives the protein CASSLVASGSYEQYF.

V is TRBV6-1 and J is TRBJ2-1; tentatively, D is TRBD1 (6 bases). Germline V gene sequence: CDR1 MNHNS, CDR2 SASEGT. CDR3 length: 18 residues. The V end lost 6 bases, the J end lost 7 bases, and 28 bases lay between the germline ends. CDR3 in DNA: TGTGCCAGCAGCCTAAGGGGGATAACCGGGACCCCCGGGAATGAGCAGTTCTTC. As protein: CASSLRGITGTPGNEQFF.

In its sample, this clonotype was seen many times. V gene TRBV27 combines with J gene TRBJ2-7; a weak D match, TRBD2 (6 bases). The germline gives CDR1 MNHEY, CDR2 SMNVEV (reference sequence). V was clipped by 6 bases and J by 0 bases, with 12 bases between them. CDR3 size: 14 residues. This CDR3 is CASRRGTNSYEQYF. The CDR3 coding sequence is TGTGCCAGCAGACGCGGGACGAACTCCTACGAGCAGTACTTC.

This clonotype was seen many times. The rearrangement links TRBV2 to TRBJ1-2, with D uncertain. Per the germline V gene, CDR1 is SNHLY and CDR2 is FYNNEI. CDR3 length equals 12 residues. Trimming left V 6 bases short and J 5 bases short, with 10 bases between. CDR3 sequence (DNA): TGTGCCAGCAGGGGCTTAACTTATGGCTACACCTTC. It is translated as CASRGLTYGYTF.

This chain uses TRBV19 with TRBJ2-5; the D is unclear. This CDR3 is built from 12 residues. Per the germline V gene, CDR1 is LNHDA and CDR2 is SQIVND (reference sequence). The V end was cut by 6 bases, the J end by 7 bases, with 12 bases between. CDR3 in amino acids: CASSPGSGTQYF. The CDR3 nucleotides are TGTGCCAGTAGCCCGGGCAGTGGGACCCAGTACTTC.

This clonotype occurred many times. The rearrangement uses TRBV7-8 and TRBJ2-5, with TRBD2 matching 14 bases. With V trimmed by 5 bases and J by 4 bases, 9 bases remained unmatched. Germline CDR1 reads SGHVS; CDR2 reads FQNEAQ. The CDR3 has 17 residues. CDR3 in amino acids: CASSQGFGLAGGETQYF. The CDR3 coding sequence is TGTGCCAGCAGCCAAGGGTTTGGACTAGCGGGAGGAGAGACCCAGTACTTC.

V usage is TRBV19 and J usage is TRBJ2-3, with 14 bases matching TRBD2. Trimming took 3 bases from V and 4 from J; bases not matched to a gene: 12. Germline assignment: CDR1 LNHDA and CDR2 SQIVND (reference sequence). The CDR3 length is 19 residues. CDR3 DNA sequence: TGTGCCAGTAGTATTTGGGGGACTAGCGGGAGTATTGTGGCAGATACGCAGTATTTT. Its protein product is CASSIWGTSGSIVADTQYF. The full variable domain, with the rest looked up from reference TRBV19 and TRBJ2-3, is DGGITQSPKYLFRKEGQNVTLSCEQNLNHDAMYWYRQDPGQGLRLIYYSQIVNDFQKGDIAEGYSVSREKKESFPLTVTSAQKNPTAFYLCASSIWGTSGSIVADTQYFGPGTRLTVL.

V gene TRBV7-9 combines with J gene TRBJ2-1; no reliable D call. Deletions cut 0 bases from V and 1 base from J, with 7 bases between. The CDR3 totals 15 residues. Germline lookup yields CDR1 SEHNR and CDR2 FQNEAQ (reference sequence). The CDR3 region has the DNA TGTGCCAGCAGCTTAGCGAACGGGTCCTACAATGAGCAGTTCTTC. Translating gives CASSLANGSYNEQFF. The whole variable domain, remainder taken from reference TRBV7-9 and TRBJ2-1, is DTGVSQNPRHKITKRGQNVTFRCDPISEHNRLYWYRQTLGQGPEFLTYFQNEAQLEKSRLLSDRFSAERPKGSFSTLEIQRTEQGDSAMYLCASSLANGSYNEQFFGPGTRLTVL.

This clonotype turned up a few times. The V and J genes are TRBV6-2 or TRBV6-3 and TRBJ2-7; 7 bases are a match to TRBD2. V gave up 2 bases and J gave up 6 bases; unmatched junction bases: 4. CDR3 size: 13 residues. Germline V gene lookup returns CDR1 MNHEY and CDR2 SVGEGT. DNA of the CDR3: TGTGCCAGCAGTTACGATGGGGGGGGCGAGCAGTACTTC. Its protein is CASSYDGGGEQYF.

The sample holds many counts of this clonotype. V and J are TRBV28 and TRBJ2-7; possibly TRBD1 for D (6 bases). The germline V gene has CDR1 MDHEN and CDR2 SYDVKM. Trimming pared 8 bases from V and 2 bases from J, leaving 13 bases between. The CDR3 loop spans 13 amino acids. The CDR3 DNA is TGTGCCAGCCGGGACACCATCCCCTACGAGCAGTACTTC. This translates into CASRDTIPYEQYF.

V usage is TRBV12-3 or TRBV12-4 and J usage is TRBJ2-2; 11 nucleotides match TRBD1. This CDR3 spans 18 amino acids. Trimming cost V 6 bases and J 0 bases; bases outside gene matches: 9. This chain's CDR3 is CASSQRRGQGANTGELFF. CDR3 DNA sequence: TGTGCCAGCAGCCAAAGAAGGGGACAGGGGGCGAACACCGGGGAGCTGTTTTTT.

Concerning this clonotype: Germline is not matched at one junction end, which may reflect a read error. The chain joins TRBV5-6 to TRBJ2-5, with TRBD1 matching over 9 bases. Germline CDR1 is SGHDT and CDR2 is YYEEEE. This CDR3 has 15 amino acids. CDR3 protein: CASSLGGQGQETQCF. CDR3 in DNA: TGTGCCAGCAGCTTGGGGGGACAGGGCCAGGAGACCCAGTGCTTC. Full variable domain (remainder filled in from reference TRBV5-6 and TRBJ2-5): DAGVTQSPTHLIKTRGQQVTLRCSPKSGHDTVSWYQQALGQGPQFIFQYYEEEERQRGNFPDRFSGHQFPNYSSELNVNALLLGDSALYLCASSLGGQGQETQCFGPGTRLLVL.

The CDR3 protein is CASSIRDIGFSGNTIYF. In nucleotides, the CDR3 is TGTGCCAGCAGCATTCGGGACATTGGATTCTCTGGAAACACCATATATTTT. The J gene is TRBJ1-3, the V gene TRBV5-5; D perhaps matches TRBD1 (6 bases). V lost 4 bases and J lost 0, with 17 bases in between. This CDR3 is 17 amino acids long. The germline CDR1 and CDR2 sequences are SGHKS and YYEKEE (reference sequence).

This clonotype was seen only a few times. The chain uses TRBV6-1 and TRBJ2-7, with D unresolved. The CDR3 extends over 15 amino acids. V was shortened by 3 bases and J by 2 bases, with 14 bases between the two germline ends. The germline V gene has CDR1 MNHNS and CDR2 SASEGT. CDR3 amino acids: CASSDTKLHPYEQYF. In nucleotides, the CDR3 is TGTGCCAGCAGTGACACTAAGCTACACCCCTACGAGCAGTACTTC.

The rearrangement uses TRBV29-1 and TRBJ2-2; 8 bases fit TRBD2. Germline loops: CDR1 SQVTM, CDR2 ANQGSEA. The CDR3 spans 14 residues. The trim removed 4 bases at V and 2 bases at J, leaving 3 bases unmatched. CDR3: CSVVLAVNTGELFF. In DNA form, the CDR3 reads TGCAGCGTTGTACTAGCGGTAAACACCGGGGAGCTGTTTTTT.

This clonotype was found many times. J is TRBJ2-7 and V is TRBV28; TRBD2 agrees at 8 bases. This CDR3 is 15 amino acids long. The ends lost 4 bases at V and 0 bases at J; junction bases unmatched: 5. Looked up from germline, CDR1 is MDHEN and CDR2 is SYDVKM. As DNA, the CDR3 is TGTGCCAGCAGTTCCGAGAGCGGGGGCTCCTACGAGCAGTACTTC. Translated: CASSSESGGSYEQYF.

This clonotype was counted many times. This rearrangement joins TRBV19 to TRBJ2-2; D might be TRBD1 (6 bases). Germline values: CDR1 LNHDA, CDR2 SQIVND (reference sequence). The length of the CDR3 is 14 residues. The V end was cut by 5 bases, the J end by 6 bases, with 13 bases between. The CDR3 DNA sequence: TGTGCCAGTAGTGCAGCCGGGACATCCGGGGAGCTGTTTTTT. Translation: CASSAAGTSGELFF.

The chain joins TRBV5-6 to TRBJ2-7; TRBD1 agrees at 8 bases. Per the germline V gene, CDR1 is SGHDT and CDR2 is YYEEEE. The junction had 6 bases not matched to a gene; V was cut back by 4 bases and J by 3 bases. The CDR3 totals 14 residues. CDR3 nucleotides: TGTGCCAGCAGCACCTCACAGGGGGGCTACGAGCAGTACTTC. Amino acid sequence: CASSTSQGGYEQYF.